The 8 T cell receptor beta chains below all came from one sample that was sequenced in a study of shared clonotypes between healthy human individuals. Here immunoSEQ multiplex PCR was the method, and the copy in TCRdb shows in-frame clones only, minus some. The table shows about 1.1 million clones, with around 78% occurring only once. Specimen: memory CD4+ T cells from PBMCs. The subset: CD45RA-negative fraction. The receptors were sampled from a man aged 18 to 30 in good health. Some clones in this sample may be carry-over from other donors' samples.

J is TRBJ2-1 and V is TRBV4-3, with D possibly being TRBD2 (5 bases). The germline CDR1 and CDR2 sequences are LGHNA and YSLEER. The CDR3 covers 16 residues. V shed 2 bases and J shed 10 bases, with 21 bases lying between them. The CDR3: CASSQLLGLSSGEQFF. The CDR3 DNA reads as TGCGCCAGCAGCCAACTCTTAGGACTCTCCTCTGGCGAGCAGTTCTTC.

CDR3 nucleotides: TGTGCCACCGGACAGGGAACGAACACCGGGGAGCTGTTTTTT. It yields the protein CATGQGTNTGELFF. The chain combines TRBV2 with TRBJ2-2; 8 bases are a match to TRBD1. Germline CDR1 is SNHLY and CDR2 is FYNNEI. The CDR3 totals 14 residues. V shed 10 bases and J 0 bases; nucleotides not matched to a gene: 4.

The chain joins TRBV5-1 to TRBJ2-7; 8 bases align to TRBD2. The germline gives CDR1 SGHRS, CDR2 YFSETQ. The CDR3 totals 14 residues. The J segment lost 7 bases and the V segment lost 1 base, leaving 7 bases of the junction unmatched. CDR3 nucleotide sequence: TGCGCCAGCAGCTTGAGCGGGGGCGCGGGGGAGCAGTACTTC. Translating it yields CASSLSGGAGEQYF.

The gene calls are TRBV5-4 and TRBJ1-1; D call uncertain. The CDR3 runs to 14 residues. The germline gives CDR1 SGHNT, CDR2 YYREEE (reference sequence). Trimming pared 1 base from V and 4 bases from J, leaving 11 bases between. The CDR3 is CASSLNPGSTEAFF. CDR3 coding DNA: TGTGCCAGCAGCTTGAATCCGGGTAGCACTGAAGCTTTCTTT.

The gene calls are TRBV7-2 and TRBJ2-1; no clear D. V was shortened by 2 bases and J by 7 bases, with 9 bases between the two germline ends. The CDR3 is 13 residues long. Per germline, CDR1 SGHTA and CDR2 FQGNSA. This CDR3 reads CASSLNSDNEQFF. DNA of the CDR3: TGTGCCAGCAGCTTAAACTCTGATAATGAGCAGTTCTTC.

This clone was counted between two and nine times. The chain recombines TRBV14 with TRBJ2-4, with a tentative D call TRBD2 (6 bases). This CDR3 contains 18 residues. V gave up 0 bases and J gave up 0 bases, with 15 bases separating them. CDR1 is SGHDN and CDR2 is FVKESK in the germline V gene. Here the CDR3 DNA reads TGTGCCAGCAGCCAAGAGGGAGAGATAGCGGTAGCCAAAAACATTCAGTACTTC. This translates into CASSQEGEIAVAKNIQYF.

The chain uses TRBV11-1 and TRBJ2-7; D is perhaps TRBD1 (5 bases). Germline CDR1 reads SGHAT; CDR2 reads FQDESV (reference sequence). The ends were cut back, 5 bases at V and 5 bases at J, with 16 bases in the middle. The length of the CDR3 is 14 residues. CDR3 loop: CASSPQPLDNEQYF. As DNA, the CDR3 is TGTGCCAGCAGCCCCCAACCCCTGGACAACGAGCAGTACTTC.

This sequence joins TRBV7-6 and TRBJ2-1; 8 bases align to TRBD2. The V gene end was trimmed by 5 bases and the J gene end by 7 bases; junction bases not matched to a gene: 13. CDR1 is SGHVS, CDR2 FNYEAQ, per germline. CDR3 length: 16 residues. DNA for the CDR3: TGTGCCAGCAGCACACGAGCGGGAGAATGGTTAAATGAGCAGTTCTTC. It specifies CASSTRAGEWLNEQFF.